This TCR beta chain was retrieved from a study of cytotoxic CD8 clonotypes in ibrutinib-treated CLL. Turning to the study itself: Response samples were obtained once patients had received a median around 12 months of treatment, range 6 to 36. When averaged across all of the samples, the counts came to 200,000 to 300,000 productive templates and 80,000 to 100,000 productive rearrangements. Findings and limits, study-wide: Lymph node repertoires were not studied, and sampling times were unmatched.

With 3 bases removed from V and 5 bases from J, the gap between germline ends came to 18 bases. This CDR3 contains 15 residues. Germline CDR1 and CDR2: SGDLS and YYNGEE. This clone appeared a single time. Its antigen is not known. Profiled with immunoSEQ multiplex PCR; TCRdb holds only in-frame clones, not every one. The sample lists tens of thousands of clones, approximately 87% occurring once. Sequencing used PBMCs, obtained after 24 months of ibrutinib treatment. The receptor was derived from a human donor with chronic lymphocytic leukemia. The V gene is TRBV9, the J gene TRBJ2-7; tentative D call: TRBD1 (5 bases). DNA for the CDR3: TGTGCCAGCAGCGCGCATCAGGGCGGTGTCGACGAGCAGTACTTC. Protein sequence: CASSAHQGGVDEQYF.